This T cell receptor beta chain derives from a study of monozygotic twins with inflammatory bowel disease. Per the germline V gene, CDR1 is MDHEN and CDR2 is SYDVKM. The CDR3 runs to 19 residues. TCRdb re-called the 5' RACE reads and gives one entry per CDR3 protein, without DNA. This sample lists approximately 300,000 distinct CDR3 sequences; its ten largest clones have 5.6%. V usage is TRBV28 and J usage is TRBJ2-2; TCRdb names TRBD2, which stays unverified in the absence of DNA. Material for sequencing was blood. The TCR sequence derives from a human donor with ulcerative colitis or Crohn's disease, or a healthy co-twin of an affected twin (not recorded which). The CDR3 sequence: CASSFRTSGRVRNTGELFF.